This passage covers 17 T cell receptor beta chains from one sample sequenced in a study of patients and donors after allogeneic stem cell transplantation (dated by TCRdb to 2018 to 2020). The library was built by means of RT-PCR. TCRdb records NextSeq 550 as the sequencer. TCRdb ran its own pipeline on the public reads, namely fastp trimming at Q25 and MiXCR clone calling, and kept in-frame beta chains. Here each entry gathers all rows of one CDR3 protein and keeps the most common genes and DNA. This sample comprises about 70,000 distinct CDR3 sequences, more than 25% of them detected only once. The ten most abundant clones make up approximately 25% of the sample. Input material: blood, either unsorted or a sorted T cell fraction (not recorded which). These receptors were taken from a human donor who was either an allogeneic HSCT recipient or a stem cell or donor lymphocyte infusion donor (not recorded which). It is not recorded whose cells these are; they may come from a transplant donor.

The V call is TRBV19, the J call TRBJ2-3; 11 bases fit TRBD2. The germline gives CDR1 LNHDA, CDR2 SQIVND (reference sequence). The CDR3 is 16 amino acids. With 5 bases clipped from V and 0 bases from J, the junction kept 4 bases outside the gene matches. Written as DNA, the CDR3 is TGTGCCAGTAGTCGACTAGCGGGGCCTAGCACAGATACGCAGTATTTT. This gives the protein CASSRLAGPSTDTQYF.

The chain has TRBV24-1 and TRBJ1-4; possibly TRBD1 for D (6 bases). V gave up 4 bases and J gave up 5 bases, with 13 bases separating them. The CDR3 runs to 15 residues. Looked up from germline, CDR1 is KGHDR and CDR2 is SFDVKD. The CDR3 sequence is CATSDLGTQNEKLFF. The CDR3 nucleotides are TGTGCCACCAGTGACCTCGGGACACAGAATGAAAAACTGTTTTTT.

This clonotype was seen more than once but under ten times. The V and J genes are TRBV27 and TRBJ1-2; 9 nucleotides line up with TRBD1. The germline V gene has CDR1 MNHEY and CDR2 SMNVEV (reference sequence). CDR3 length equals 14 residues. V was clipped by 5 bases and J by 7 bases; unmatched bases: 8. The CDR3 reads CASSVQGALSGYTF. CDR3 bases: TGTGCCAGCAGTGTACAGGGGGCGCTTAGTGGCTACACCTTC.

This clonotype was seen a few times. The chain joins TRBV5-1 to TRBJ2-7; possible D gene TRBD2, 5 bases. The CDR3 contains 13 residues. V dropped 3 bases and J dropped 2 bases, with 9 bases sitting between them. Per the germline V gene, CDR1 is SGHRS and CDR2 is YFSETQ. The CDR3 here is CASSSDWPYEQYF. The CDR3 nucleotides are TGCGCCAGCAGCTCGGACTGGCCCTACGAGCAGTACTTC.

This rearrangement joins TRBV7-6 to TRBJ2-7, with 8 bases identical to TRBD2. This CDR3 spans 13 amino acids. Trimming removed 3 bases from V and 6 bases from J; junction bases left unmatched: 4. From germline, CDR1 is SGHVS and CDR2 FNYEAQ. The CDR3 is CASSFSGAGEQYF. The CDR3 DNA reads as TGTGCCAGCAGCTTTAGCGGGGCGGGCGAGCAGTACTTC.

This clonotype was counted between two and nine times. The chain links TRBV7-9 to TRBJ2-7; 9 bases fit TRBD1. J lost 6 bases, V lost 5 bases, and 11 bases had no gene match. CDR1 is SEHNR and CDR2 is FQNEAQ in the germline V gene (reference sequence). This CDR3 is 15 amino acids long. CDR3 protein: CASSGPGTGYGEQYF. CDR3 in DNA: TGTGCCAGCAGCGGCCCCGGGACAGGGTACGGCGAGCAGTACTTC. The variable domain in full, with the rest retrieved from reference TRBV7-9 and TRBJ2-7, is DTGVSQNPRHKITKRGQNVTFRCDPISEHNRLYWYRQTLGQGPEFLTYFQNEAQLEKSRLLSDRFSAERPKGSFSTLEIQRTEQGDSAMYLCASSGPGTGYGEQYFGPGTRLTVT.

The chain joins TRBV6-5 to TRBJ1-6, with 9 positions matching TRBD1. Per the germline V gene, CDR1 is MNHEY and CDR2 is SVGAGI. The ends lost 4 bases at V and 14 bases at J; junction bases unmatched: 6. This CDR3 comprises 13 residues. In DNA, the CDR3 is TGTGCCAGCAGTTGGACCGGGACAGGGTCCCTCCACTTT. Its translation is CASSWTGTGSLHF.

The chain combines TRBV27 with TRBJ2-7, with TRBD1 identical over 7 bases. CDR1 is MNHEY, CDR2 SMNVEV, per germline (reference sequence). V gave up 1 base and J gave up 5 bases; unmatched junction bases: 2. The CDR3 is made up of 13 amino acids. DNA of the CDR3: TGTGCCAGCAGTTTATTGGGGACAGACGAGCAGTACTTC. This codes for CASSLLGTDEQYF.

Only a few counts were recorded for this clonotype. The V and J genes are TRBV5-1 and TRBJ1-1; possibly TRBD1 for D (5 bases). Germline V gives CDR1 SGHRS, CDR2 YFSETQ. CDR3 length: 12 amino acids. The CDR3 loop reads CAPRGQNTEAFF. The CDR3 DNA sequence: TGCGCTCCCAGAGGACAGAACACTGAAGCTTTCTTT.

The J gene is TRBJ2-2, the V gene TRBV20-1; possibly TRBD1 for D (5 bases). The CDR3 has 12 amino acids. Germline V lookup: CDR1 DFQATT, CDR2 SNEGSKA (reference sequence). V was trimmed by 3 bases and J by 6 bases, leaving 8 bases between them. CDR3 sequence reads: CSARGPSGELFF. DNA for the CDR3: TGCAGTGCTAGGGGGCCTTCCGGGGAGCTGTTTTTT.

The chain joins TRBV20-1 to TRBJ1-5; 7 positions match TRBD1. The CDR3 consists of 14 residues. J was trimmed by 2 bases and V by 0 bases; bases with no gene match: 1. From germline, CDR1 is DFQATT and CDR2 SNEGSKA (reference sequence). The CDR3 DNA reads as TGCAGTGCTAGAGATGACAGGGGCAATCAGCCCCAGCATTTT. Translating gives CSARDDRGNQPQHF.

This clonotype was seen once. The CDR3 DNA sequence: TGTGCCAGCAGCTGGGGCAGGGCAAACATTCAGTACTTC. It encodes CASSWGRANIQYF. The genes are TRBV12-3 or TRBV12-4 and TRBJ2-4; D may be TRBD1 (5 bases). Between the trimmed V and J ends, which lost 6 bases and 6 bases, there was a span of 12 bases. The CDR3 runs to 13 residues.

The chain is built from TRBV5-1 and TRBJ2-2; no clear D gene. This CDR3 comprises 16 residues. Germline lookup yields CDR1 SGHRS and CDR2 YFSETQ. Trimming removed 1 base from V and 0 bases from J, with 10 bases in between. The CDR3 loop reads CASSLRVSSNTGELFF. The CDR3 DNA reads TGCGCCAGCAGCTTGAGGGTGTCGTCGAACACCGGGGAGCTGTTTTTT.

The chain couples TRBV28 to TRBJ1-1; 7 bases fit TRBD1. There are 12 residues in the CDR3. The trim removed 9 bases at V and 3 bases at J, leaving 4 bases unmatched. Per the germline V gene, CDR1 is MDHEN and CDR2 is SYDVKM. CDR3 in amino acids: CASLTGDTEAFF. Written as DNA, the CDR3 is TGTGCCAGTCTTACAGGGGACACTGAAGCTTTCTTT.

Only a few counts were recorded for this clonotype. The rearrangement joins TRBV12-3 or TRBV12-4 to TRBJ1-5; 10 bases map to TRBD1. V dropped 5 bases and J dropped 6; count of bases not matched to a gene: 10. CDR3 length: 16 amino acids. This CDR3 is CASSLQPGQGIQPQHF. CDR3 coding DNA: TGTGCCAGCAGTCTTCAACCGGGACAGGGGATTCAGCCCCAGCATTTT.

The rearrangement joins TRBV5-1 to TRBJ1-1, with unresolved D. With 0 bases removed from V and 5 bases from J, the gap between germline ends came to 5 bases. The germline V gene encodes CDR1 SGHRS and CDR2 YFSETQ. The CDR3 runs to 12 residues. The DNA of the CDR3 is TGCGCCAGCAGCTTGGTAGAAACTGAAGCTTTCTTT. This translates into CASSLVETEAFF.

This clonotype was detected only a few times. The chain links TRBV12-3 or TRBV12-4 to TRBJ2-4, with no clear D. The CDR3 has 13 residues. The germline V and J ends were trimmed by 6 bases and 4 bases, with 10 bases remaining between them. CDR3 nucleotide sequence: TGTGCCAGCAGCCCTACCTCGAAAAACATTCAGTACTTC. This codes for CASSPTSKNIQYF.